The 21 T cell receptor beta chains below all came from one sample that was sequenced in a study of blood T cell repertoires in COVID-19. Assay used: immunoSEQ multiplex PCR; TCRdb lists only in-frame clones, some missing. The profile shows 310,000 or so clones, roughly 87% of them singletons. Input material: PBMCs or T cells enriched from blood (not recorded which). These receptors were obtained from a woman under 30 who had recovered from COVID-19.

The genes are TRBV24-1 and TRBJ2-2; 8 bases are a match to TRBD1. This CDR3 has 14 amino acids. Germline V gives CDR1 KGHDR, CDR2 SFDVKD. The ends lost 9 bases at V and 0 bases at J; junction bases unmatched: 2. Here the CDR3 reads CATQDRANTGELFF. The CDR3 DNA reads TGTGCCACCCAGGACAGGGCGAACACCGGGGAGCTGTTTTTT.

This rearrangement joins TRBV7-2 to TRBJ1-1; D possibly corresponds to TRBD1 (6 bases). This CDR3 is 15 amino acids long. The germline CDR1 and CDR2 sequences are SGHTA and FQGNSA. The germline V and J ends were trimmed by 4 bases and 0 bases, with 12 bases remaining between them. This CDR3 is CASSSRTDLNTEAFF. The CDR3, as DNA: TGTGCCAGCAGCTCACGGACAGACCTGAACACTGAAGCTTTCTTT.

This sequence joins TRBV15 and TRBJ2-1; tentatively, D is TRBD1 (5 bases). Germline assignment: CDR1 LNHNV and CDR2 YYDKDF (reference sequence). V gave up 4 bases and J gave up 4 bases, with 11 bases separating them. The CDR3 covers 14 residues. The DNA of the CDR3 is TGTGCCACCAGCACATTGACAGAATACAATGAGCAGTTCTTC. It is translated as CATSTLTEYNEQFF.

The V call is TRBV15, the J call TRBJ2-1; TRBD1 is a possible D gene (5 bases). Germline V gives CDR1 LNHNV, CDR2 YYDKDF (reference sequence). Trimming shortened V by 6 bases and J by 7 bases, and 10 bases separated the two germline ends. The CDR3 spans 12 residues. The chain's CDR3 is CATSKTANEQFF. The CDR3 bases are TGTGCCACCAGTAAGACAGCTAATGAGCAGTTCTTC. Full variable domain (outside the CDR3, taken from reference TRBV15 and TRBJ2-1): DAMVIQNPRYQVTQFGKPVTLSCSQTLNHNVMYWYQQKSSQAPKLLFHYYDKDFNNEADTPDNFQSRRPNTSFCFLDIRSPGLGDTAMYLCATSKTANEQFFGPGTRLTVL.

This chain links TRBV6-5 with TRBJ1-2, with no clear D. The CDR3 is made up of 12 amino acids. CDR1 is MNHEY and CDR2 is SVGAGI in the germline V gene. V gave up 6 bases and J gave up 6 bases, with 11 bases separating them. The CDR3 DNA sequence: TGTGCCAGCAGGACTTTACGTGATGGCTACACCTTC. Translating gives CASRTLRDGYTF.

This rearrangement joins TRBV4-2 to TRBJ1-5; TRBD1 matches 11 bases. The CDR3 loop spans 18 amino acids. The V gene's germline CDR1 is LGHNA and CDR2 YNFKEQ. Trimming at V came to 4 bases and at J to 4 bases, leaving 12 bases not matched to a gene. The CDR3 spells CASSRDLDRGRSNQPQHF. The CDR3, as DNA: TGTGCCAGCAGCCGCGACCTGGACAGGGGGCGAAGTAATCAGCCCCAGCATTTT.

The chain links TRBV19 to TRBJ2-7; 7 bases agree with TRBD1. The ends lost 5 bases at V and 7 bases at J; junction bases unmatched: 11. Per the germline V gene, CDR1 is LNHDA and CDR2 is SQIVND (reference sequence). The CDR3 covers 14 residues. CDR3 sequence: CASSPRGQALEQYF. CDR3 nucleotides: TGTGCCAGTAGTCCCCGAGGACAGGCGTTGGAGCAGTACTTC.

The chain is built from TRBV19 and TRBJ1-6; 12 bases are a match to TRBD1. This CDR3 is 17 amino acids long. CDR1 is LNHDA and CDR2 is SQIVND in the germline V gene (reference sequence). The trim removed 5 bases at V and 11 bases at J, leaving 13 bases unmatched. The DNA of the CDR3 is TGTGCCAGTAGTCCGGGACAGGGGGCGCCAGGCACGACACCCCTCCACTTT. This sequence encodes CASSPGQGAPGTTPLHF.

The chain recombines TRBV3-1 (or the pseudogene TRBV3-2) with TRBJ1-1, with D tentatively TRBD1 (5 bases). Trimming pared 4 bases from V and 9 bases from J, leaving 12 bases between. Germline V CDR1 and CDR2: LGHDT, YNNKEL (reference sequence). The CDR3 consists of 12 residues. The CDR3: CASSPPRGKAFF. The CDR3 nucleotides are TGTGCCAGCAGCCCCCCAAGGGGAAAAGCTTTCTTT.

This chain connects TRBV7-3 to TRBJ2-1, with TRBD2 matching over 9 bases. From germline, CDR1 is SGHTA and CDR2 FQGTGA. V lost 5 bases to trimming and J lost 4 bases; unmatched junction nucleotides: 3. The CDR3 length is 14 residues. The CDR3 nucleotides are TGTGCCAGCAGCATAGCGGGGGCATACAATGAGCAGTTCTTC. Amino acid sequence: CASSIAGAYNEQFF.

This clone was recorded a few times. V is TRBV4-3 and J is TRBJ2-3; D might be TRBD2 (7 bases). In germline, CDR1 is LGHNA, CDR2 YSLEER. Trimming cost V 3 bases and J 8 bases, with 15 bases left between them. The CDR3 is made up of 14 amino acids. CDR3 protein: CASSQTRRGATQYF. CDR3 nucleotides: TGCGCCAGCAGCCAGACGCGACGGGGGGCTACGCAGTATTTT.

The rearrangement links TRBV7-9 to TRBJ2-3; 9 nucleotides align to TRBD2. The trim removed 3 bases at V and 2 bases at J, leaving 12 bases unmatched. This CDR3 region has 18 residues. Germline-derived CDR1 and CDR2 are SEHNR and FQNEAQ (reference sequence). The CDR3, as DNA: TGTGCCAGCAGCTTTCCGTCGGGAGCGGGGGGAAACACAGATACGCAGTATTTT. Translating gives CASSFPSGAGGNTDTQYF.

The V call is TRBV27, the J call TRBJ1-5; D remains ambiguous. Per the germline V gene, CDR1 is MNHEY and CDR2 is SMNVEV (reference sequence). This CDR3 is 15 amino acids long. Trimming pared 6 bases from V and 6 bases from J, leaving 18 bases between. CDR3 bases: TGTGCCAGCAGGCCTAATCCGGGTTGGGTTCAGCCCCAGCATTTT. This translates into CASRPNPGWVQPQHF.

The genes are TRBV18 and TRBJ2-3, with D uncertain. The CDR3 has 14 amino acids. Trimming cost V 4 bases and J 1 base, with 9 bases left between them. The V gene's germline CDR1 is KGHSH and CDR2 LQKENI. The CDR3: CASSLEHGTDTQYF. CDR3 nucleotides: TGTGCCAGCTCACTTGAACACGGCACAGATACGCAGTATTTT.

The V call is TRBV18, the J call TRBJ2-3; D unresolved. Deletions cut 6 bases from V and 0 bases from J, with 7 bases between. The CDR3 is 13 amino acids. From germline, CDR1 is KGHSH and CDR2 LQKENI. CDR3 in DNA: TGTGCCAGCTCTCCTTTGAGCACAGATACGCAGTATTTT. Amino acid sequence: CASSPLSTDTQYF.

CDR3 protein: CASSRTGSYGYTF. In DNA form, the CDR3 reads TGTGCCAGCAGCCGAACAGGGTCCTATGGCTACACCTTC. The chain couples TRBV3-1 (or the pseudogene TRBV3-2) to TRBJ1-2; TRBD1 is a possible D gene (6 bases). Germline CDR1 is LGHDT and CDR2 is YNNKEL (reference sequence). V was pared by 4 bases and J by 4 bases, with 10 bases between. The CDR3 is made up of 13 amino acids.

The chain joins TRBV4-3 to TRBJ2-3; 12 positions match TRBD2. After removal of 3 bases from V and 6 bases from J, the junction contained 7 bases not matched to a gene. Germline V gene data show CDR1 as LGHNA and CDR2 as YSLEER. The CDR3 is 16 amino acids. The chain's CDR3 is CASSQASGRAEDTQYF. Written as DNA, the CDR3 is TGCGCCAGCAGCCAGGCTAGCGGGAGGGCCGAGGATACGCAGTATTTT.

This clone was counted between two and nine times. J is TRBJ1-1 and V is TRBV10-2; TRBD1 aligns across 7 bases. This CDR3 contains 14 residues. The germline gives CDR1 WSHSY, CDR2 SAAADI. The V segment lost 7 bases and the J segment 2 bases; nucleotides outside the gene matches: 7. The CDR3 coding sequence is TGCGCCAGCATTACAGGGGTAGTTAACACTGAAGCTTTCTTT. Translating gives CASITGVVNTEAFF.

This clone was counted only a few times. V gene TRBV16 combines with J gene TRBJ1-2, with TRBD1 matching 7 bases. The CDR3 runs 14 residues. The germline gives CDR1 KGHSY, CDR2 FQNENV. The junction had 7 bases not matched to a gene; V was cut back by 3 bases and J by 6 bases. CDR3 protein: CASSQTGIGDGYTF. CDR3 nucleotides: TGTGCCAGCAGCCAGACAGGGATTGGGGATGGCTACACCTTC.

This clone was picked up one time. This chain connects TRBV5-1 to TRBJ1-1; possible D gene TRBD1, 6 bases. CDR1 is SGHRS and CDR2 is YFSETQ in the germline V gene. This CDR3 has 20 amino acids. The V end was cut by 5 bases, the J end by 4 bases, with 33 bases between. The CDR3 coding sequence is TGCGCCAGCAGACGAAACAGGGAGACGTGGGCCGTGGGGATGAGCACTGAAGCTTTCTTT. Translation: CASRRNRETWAVGMSTEAFF.

CDR3 sequence (DNA): TGTGCCAGCTCCCCCCGTTTGAACACTGAAGCTTTCTTT. Its translation: CASSPRLNTEAFF. V and J are TRBV18 and TRBJ1-1; D call uncertain. Trimming stripped 6 bases from V and 0 bases from J, with 8 bases between. The germline gives CDR1 KGHSH, CDR2 LQKENI. This CDR3 is 13 amino acids long.